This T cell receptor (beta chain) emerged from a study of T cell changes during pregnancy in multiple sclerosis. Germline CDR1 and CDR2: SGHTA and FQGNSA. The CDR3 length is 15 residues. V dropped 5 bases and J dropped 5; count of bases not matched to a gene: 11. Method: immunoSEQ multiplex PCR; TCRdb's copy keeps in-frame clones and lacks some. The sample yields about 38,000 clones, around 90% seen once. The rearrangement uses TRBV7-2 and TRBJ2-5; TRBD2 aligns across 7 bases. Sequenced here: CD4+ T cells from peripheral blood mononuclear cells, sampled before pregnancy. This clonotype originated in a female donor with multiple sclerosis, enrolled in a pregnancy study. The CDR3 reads CASSAKSGVGETQYF. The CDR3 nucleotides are TGTGCCAGCAGCGCCAAAAGCGGGGTTGGGGAGACCCAGTACTTC.